This T cell receptor (beta chain) stems from a study of blood T cell repertoires in COVID-19. Method: immunoSEQ multiplex PCR; TCRdb's copy keeps in-frame clones and lacks some. Of roughly 220,000 clones in the sample, 65% to 85% are singletons; the top ten hold roughly 2.4%. Germline CDR1 and CDR2: KGHDR and SFDVKD. This CDR3 comprises 16 residues. Deletions cut 0 bases from V and 3 bases from J, with 14 bases between. The sequenced sample consisted of peripheral blood. The V gene is TRBV24-1, the J gene TRBJ2-7; D is perhaps TRBD2 (6 bases). The receptor was derived from a woman aged 60-70 years with acute or convalescent COVID-19. CDR3 region: CATSDLKGYGGYEQYF. The CDR3 coding sequence is TGTGCCACCAGTGATTTGAAGGGGTACGGGGGCTACGAGCAGTACTTC.